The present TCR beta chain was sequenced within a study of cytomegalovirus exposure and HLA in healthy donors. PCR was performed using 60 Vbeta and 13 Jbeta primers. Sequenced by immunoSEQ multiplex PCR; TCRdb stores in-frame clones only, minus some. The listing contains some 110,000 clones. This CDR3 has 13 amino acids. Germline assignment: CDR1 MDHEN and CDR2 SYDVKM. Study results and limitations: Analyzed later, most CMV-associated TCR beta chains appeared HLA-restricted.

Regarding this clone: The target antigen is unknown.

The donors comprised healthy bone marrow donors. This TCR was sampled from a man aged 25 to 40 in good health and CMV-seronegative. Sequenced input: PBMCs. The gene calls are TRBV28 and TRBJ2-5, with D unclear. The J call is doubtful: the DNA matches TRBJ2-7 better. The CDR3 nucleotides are TGTGCCAGCAGTTTGTATATAACCTACGAGCAGTACTTC. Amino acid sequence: CASSLYITYEQYF.